Here is one T cell receptor beta chain with its context. Its antigen is not yet known. Base quality data are lacking; no much larger clone is found one base away. The data were obtained in a study of T-cell reconstitution after alpha-beta-depleted transplantation in children (dated by TCRdb to about 2016). In terms of the full investigation: Using TCR repertoire profiling, the study quantitatively followed how T-cell immune reconstitution unfolded in children after TCRalphabeta/CD19-depleted allogeneic hematopoietic cell transplantation.

From a lookup of the germline V gene, CDR1 and CDR2 are SGHRS and YFSETQ. Reading from cysteine to phenylalanine, the CDR3 counts 17 amino acids. Of the read, only the CDR3 DNA is kept; its 51 bases are in frame from base 1. V gives up 4 bases and J gives up 0 bases, and the segment between their germline ends measures 14 bases. The library was built by means of PCR. Sequencing was performed on an Illumina HiSeq 2500. TCR libraries were prepared with molecular barcoding, using unique molecular identifiers to normalize TCRbeta repertoire quantification. Starting from the raw public reads, TCRdb applied fastp trimming at Q25, assembled clones with MiXCR and retained in-frame beta chains. Every CDR3 protein is listed once, alongside the most common genes and DNA of its rows. For this sample there are about 500,000 distinct CDR3 sequences; approximately 32% appear just once. Together, the top ten hold approximately 2.3% of the sample.

The sequencing used PBMCs from the stem cell graft donor, collected from the stem cell graft. Here the chain combines TRBV5-1 and TRBJ2-6, and TRBD2 may be the D gene, going by 6 matching bases. The receptor was isolated from a human donor who donated a stem cell graft to a child with aplastic anemia. The CDR3 in this case is CASSHWDSNSGANVLTF. The sequenced DNA is TGCGCCAGCAGCCACTGGGACTCTAACTCTGGGGCCAACGTCCTGACTTTC.